Listed below are T cell receptor beta chains from one sample, sequenced in a study of human T cells and chemical hapten exposure. TCRdb reanalysed the RACE reads using MiXCR and keeps one entry per CDR3 protein. Seen here are 50,000 to 75,000 distinct CDR3 sequences, approximately 11% observed once, and the top ten hold more than 2%. The source material was whole blood, sampled in connection with sensitization to the hapten diphenylcyclopropenone (DPC). The receptor source for this set is a woman in her twenties or thirties with alopecia areata. Some clones in this sample may be carry-over from other donors' samples. CDR3s leave out the opening cysteine and the closing phenylalanine or tryptophan. Rows may omit the clone size; those that give it use once, few, many or a size class.

>many|TRBV4-3|TRBJ2-2
ASSQGGPNTGELF
>.|TRBV14|TRBJ1-1
ASSHMGAVNTEAF
>few|TRBV13|TRBJ2-6
ASSRGGPGANVLT
>few|TRBV5-1|TRBJ2-7
ASSLPGTGTYEQY
>.|TRBV11-2|TRBJ1-2
ASSPTPQDGYT
>.|TRBV11-3|TRBJ1-1
ASRIRERMNTEAF
>few|TRBV12-3/TRBV12-4|TRBJ2-3
ASSNSGGGGTGTQY
>few|TRBV5-1|TRBJ2-5
ASSTGEETQY
>.|TRBV7-2|TRBJ2-1
ASSSSWAAYNEQF
>.|TRBV7-9|TRBJ2-6
ASSLEQGFLTGANVLT
>many|TRBV21-1|TRBJ2-7
ASSIVRGRTSHEQY
>many|TRBV5-4|TRBJ1-1
ASSLDRGPSEAF
>many|TRBV18|TRBJ1-4
ASQGQGEEKLF
>.|TRBV7-9|TRBJ1-1
ASSFNPKNTEAF
>.|TRBV18|TRBJ2-7
ASSPVDSSGALSSYEQY
>few|TRBV24-1|TRBJ2-3
ATSVAASGTDTQY
>.|TRBV6-2/TRBV6-3|TRBJ1-4
ASTGPKETEKLF
>many|TRBV18|TRBJ1-2
ASSPQQGRANYGYT
>few|TRBV29-1|TRBJ2-5
SVNGLGETQY
>.|TRBV12-3/TRBV12-4|TRBJ1-6
ASRSSSYNSPLH
>many|TRBV18|TRBJ2-1
ASSPPGRHIGEQF
>.|TRBV12-3/TRBV12-4|TRBJ2-1
ASNRRSHEQF
>few|TRBV30|TRBJ1-1
AWSPQGPVAF
>many|TRBV7-9|TRBJ1-6
ASSLSVNSPLH
>.|TRBV7-2|TRBJ2-7
ASSQTAVGEQY
>many|TRBV7-2|TRBJ1-5
ASSLRTAYSNQPQH
>many|TRBV3-1|TRBJ1-3
ASSQGVSSGNTIY
>.|TRBV29-1|TRBJ1-5
SVGDRGQPQH
>.|TRBV12-5|TRBJ1-4
ASGRQGPEEKLF
>.|TRBV11-3|TRBJ2-4
ASSTSEGNIQY
>.|TRBV28|TRBJ2-2
ASSFPYIGTSGRDTGELF
>many|TRBV7-3|TRBJ2-3
ASSLGVGGPTDTQY
>.|TRBV6-5|TRBJ2-3
ASSYGNDWYTDTQY
>many|TRBV2|TRBJ1-5
ASSVERDQPQH
>few|TRBV20-1|TRBJ1-5
SAKRAGLSNQPQH
>.|TRBV29-1|TRBJ1-1
SVEEGQELTEAF